Sequencing of this TCR beta chain was carried out in a study of cytomegalovirus exposure and HLA in healthy donors. Study findings and constraints: Upon later analysis, HLA-associated TCR beta chains proved more clonally expanded than other, equally common chains. Among TCR beta chains, those listed as cytomegalovirus-associated numbered more than 150.

In the PCR, 60 Vbeta and 13 Jbeta primers were used. How the authors handled the data: About 88 million unique TCR beta chains, roughly 11 million of them shared, were counted by a later analysis. Libraries were prepared by immunoSEQ multiplex PCR; TCRdb keeps only in-frame clonotypes and omits some of them. V, J and clone size derive from that table, while D and trimming were established from the DNA sequence. The data show roughly 170,000 clones, with approximately 80% seen just once and 2% to 2.5% held by the top ten. Remarks on this clone: Antigen specificity is unknown.

Each donor was healthy, and each was a bone marrow donor. Germline V lookup: CDR1 SNHLY, CDR2 FYNNEI. The CDR3 covers 17 residues. The V end was cut by 5 bases, the J end by 0 bases, with 14 bases between. The chain has TRBV2 and TRBJ1-6; D is unclear. The TCR originated in a woman in her thirties in good health and CMV-seronegative. The sample comprised PBMCs. CDR3 amino acids: CASSPTLGSSYNSPLHF. As DNA, the CDR3 is TGTGCCAGCAGTCCTACATTAGGGAGCTCCTATAATTCACCCCTCCACTTT. The variable domain in full, with the rest retrieved from reference TRBV2 and TRBJ1-6, is EPEVTQTPSHQVTQMGQEVILRCVPISNHLYFYWYRQILGQKVEFLVSFYNNEISEKSEIFDDQFSVERPDGSNFTLKIRSTKLEDSAMYFCASSPTLGSSYNSPLHFGNGTRLTVT.